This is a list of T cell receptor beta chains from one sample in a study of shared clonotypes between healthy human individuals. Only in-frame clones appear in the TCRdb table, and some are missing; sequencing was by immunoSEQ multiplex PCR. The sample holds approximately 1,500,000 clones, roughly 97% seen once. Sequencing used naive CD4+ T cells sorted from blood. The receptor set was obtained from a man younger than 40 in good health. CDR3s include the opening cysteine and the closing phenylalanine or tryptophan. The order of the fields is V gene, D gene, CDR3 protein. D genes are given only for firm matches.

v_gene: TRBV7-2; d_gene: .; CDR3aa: CASSVEDSRNQPQHF
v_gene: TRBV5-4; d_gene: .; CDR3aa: CASSSMGREQYF
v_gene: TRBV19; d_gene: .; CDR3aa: CASSIIWETGSENTEAFF
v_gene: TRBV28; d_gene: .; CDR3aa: CASSLGTAYEQYF
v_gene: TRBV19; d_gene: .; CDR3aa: CASSTYSGPGELFF
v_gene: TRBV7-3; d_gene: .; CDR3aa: CASSLGGERTGELFF
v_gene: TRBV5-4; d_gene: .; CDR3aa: CASSSEASRTGELFF
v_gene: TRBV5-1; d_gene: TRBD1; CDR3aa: CASSDLPGTGVTGANVLTF
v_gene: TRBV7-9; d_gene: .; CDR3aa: CASSLAEGTNEKLFF
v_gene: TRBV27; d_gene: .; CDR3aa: CASSSPPGPLGNEQFF
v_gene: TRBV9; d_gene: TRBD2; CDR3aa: CASSVRFGTSVHNEQFF
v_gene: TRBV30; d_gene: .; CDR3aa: CAWSLGDSAVLTF
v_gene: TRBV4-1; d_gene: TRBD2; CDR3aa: CASSLSPGGGSSYEQYF
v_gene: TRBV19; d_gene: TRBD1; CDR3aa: CASSILTGGRLETQYF
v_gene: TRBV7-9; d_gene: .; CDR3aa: CASSFLGEKLFF
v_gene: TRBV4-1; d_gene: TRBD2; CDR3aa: CASSQANAGADTQYF
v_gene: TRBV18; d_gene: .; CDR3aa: CASSEDRNYGYTF
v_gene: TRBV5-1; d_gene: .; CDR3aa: CASSRLASSTDTQYF
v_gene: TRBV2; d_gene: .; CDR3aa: CASNRVSYNEQFF
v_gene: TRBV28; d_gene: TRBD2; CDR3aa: CASSFRSSGRPSYNEQFF
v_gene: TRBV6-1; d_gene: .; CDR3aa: CASSEQGNYGYTF
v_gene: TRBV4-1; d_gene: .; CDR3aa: CASSHPWPVGNTIYF
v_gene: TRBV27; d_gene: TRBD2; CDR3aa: CASSLRLAGASYNEQFF
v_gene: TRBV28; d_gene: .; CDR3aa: CASSFAGGGQPQHF
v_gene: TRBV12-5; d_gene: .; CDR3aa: CASGLGGGSTEQYF
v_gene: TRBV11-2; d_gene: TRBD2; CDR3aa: CASSPQSSSGYYEQYF
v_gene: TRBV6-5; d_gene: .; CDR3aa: CASSYFGSPKRDEQFF
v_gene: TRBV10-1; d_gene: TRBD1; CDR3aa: CASRGQGNEQYF